The entry below gives a single T cell receptor (beta chain) sequence along with its context. The antigen is unknown. The data belong to a study of glioma-infiltrating T cells after dendritic cell vaccination. Study-wide context: Patients received three intradermal dendritic cell vaccine injections at biweekly intervals. Study-wide results and limits: The cohort had few patients with full blood and tumor sets.

TCRB CDR3 was amplified from 2 ug genomic DNA or less. Clones were read by immunoSEQ multiplex PCR, and TCRdb kept only the in-frame ones, dropping some. Here the sample spans about 87,000 clones, roughly 80% being singletons. Time point meaning: after dendritic cell vaccination, including at tumor progression/relapse. Before vaccination, two weeks after the third vaccination, and at progression, PBMC were collected. V shed 4 bases and J 4 bases; nucleotides not matched to a gene: 4. The CDR3 loop spans 14 amino acids. CDR1 and CDR2 from the germline V gene are SNHLY and FYNNEI. The chain employs TRBV2 and TRBJ2-1, with 7 nucleotides matching TRBD1. This TCR derives from a human donor with glioblastoma. Sequenced material: blood, taken after dendritic cell vaccination. The CDR3 nucleotides are TGTGCCAGCAGTGTCGGACAGGAGTACAATGAGCAGTTCTTC. This codes for CASSVGQEYNEQFF.